The clone carrying this TCR beta chain was counted between two and nine times. Antigen unknown. The ends were cut back, 1 base at V and 1 base at J, with 4 bases in the middle. The CDR3 loop spans 14 amino acids. Germline CDR1 and CDR2: SGHTA and FQGTGA. The sample belongs to a study of CD8+ T cells in alopecia areata. Across the study: Patients took tofacitinib for 6 to 18 months, followed by 6 drug-free months. Study observations and caveats: A great number of expanded lesional clones endured in scalp and blood during tofacitinib. Scalp clonality and expanded CD8+ clones among the top 100 fell significantly with tofacitinib.

Reverse transcription of extracted RNA yielded cDNA, which provided the sequencing template. Here immunoSEQ multiplex PCR was the method, and the copy in TCRdb shows in-frame clones only, minus some. The data hold a few hundred thousand clones, with about 62% observed a single time. As to treatment: oral pan-JAK inhibitor, 5-10 mg twice daily. Sampling of alopecia areata patients yielded lesional scalp punch biopsies as well as peripheral blood. The sample was CD4+ T cells sorted from blood, taken around week 53, from a patient treated with tofacitinib. V is TRBV7-3 and J is TRBJ2-2; D is unclear. The source is a human donor with alopecia areata. CDR3 sequence (DNA): TGTGCCAGCAGCTTAAGGGGGAACACCGGGGAGCTGTTTTTT. This gives the protein CASSLRGNTGELFF.